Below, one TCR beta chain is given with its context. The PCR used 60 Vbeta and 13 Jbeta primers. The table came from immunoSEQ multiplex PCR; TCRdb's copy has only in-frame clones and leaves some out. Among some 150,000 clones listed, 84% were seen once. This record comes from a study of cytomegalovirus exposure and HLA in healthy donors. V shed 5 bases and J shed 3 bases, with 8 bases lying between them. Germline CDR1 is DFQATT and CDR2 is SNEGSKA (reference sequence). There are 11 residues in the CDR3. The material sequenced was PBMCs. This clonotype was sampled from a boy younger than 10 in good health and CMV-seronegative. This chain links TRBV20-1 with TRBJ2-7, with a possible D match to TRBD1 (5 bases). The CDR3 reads CSAHRSYEQYF. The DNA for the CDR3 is TGCAGTGCTCACAGGAGCTACGAGCAGTACTTC.